This TCR beta chain was sequenced in a study of T cell responses to AZD1222 COVID-19 vaccine. Study results and limitations: Clonal diversity may have been underestimated in mostly white British donors. Spike regions recognized by vaccine-associated CD4 TCRs spanned the protein, led by 160-218 and 743-854. Only a handful of individuals given AZD1222 were seropositive at baseline.

Measured with immunoSEQ multiplex PCR; TCRdb has only the in-frame clones, and not every one. The sample carries fewer than 100,000 clones, roughly 87% recorded once. This clone was detected a few times. What it recognizes is unknown. This CDR3 spans 14 amino acids. Per germline, CDR1 SQVTM and CDR2 ANQGSEA. Trimming removed 5 bases from V and 3 bases from J, with 15 bases in between. The origin of this receptor is an adult who received the AZD1222 COVID-19 vaccine. The chain is built from TRBV29-1 and TRBJ2-3; the D call may be TRBD1 or TRBD2 (5 bases each). The source was peripheral blood, collected 28 days after the second AZD1222 dose. The CDR3 loop reads CSVRPGRLTDTQYF. CDR3 DNA sequence: TGCAGCGTTCGTCCGGGACGGTTAACAGATACGCAGTATTTT.